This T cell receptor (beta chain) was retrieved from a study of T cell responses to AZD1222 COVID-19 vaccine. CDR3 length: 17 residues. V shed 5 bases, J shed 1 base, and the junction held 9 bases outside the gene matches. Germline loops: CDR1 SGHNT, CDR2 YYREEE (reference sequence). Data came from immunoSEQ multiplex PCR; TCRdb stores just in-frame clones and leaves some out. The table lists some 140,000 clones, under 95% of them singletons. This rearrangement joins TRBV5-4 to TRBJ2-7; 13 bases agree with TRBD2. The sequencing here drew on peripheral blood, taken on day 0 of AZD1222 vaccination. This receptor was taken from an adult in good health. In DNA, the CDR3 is TGTGCCAGCAGTCCAGGACTAGCGGGAGAGCGGTCCTACGAGCAGTACTTC. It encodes CASSPGLAGERSYEQYF. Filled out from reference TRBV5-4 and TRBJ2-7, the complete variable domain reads ETGVTQSPTHLIKTRGQQVTLRCSSQSGHNTVSWYQQALGQGPQFIFQYYREEENGRGNFPPRFSGLQFPNYSSELNVNALELDDSALYLCASSPGLAGERSYEQYFGPGTRLTVT.